This T cell receptor (beta chain) was recorded in a study of a mutant IDH1 vaccine in newly diagnosed glioma. Study conclusions and caveats: Pseudoprogression looked unconnected to shifts in top peripheral T cell clonotypes. It was 80% to 95% of patients that developed vaccine-induced immune responses.

Profiling relied on immunoSEQ multiplex PCR, and the TCRdb table lists in-frame clones only, not all of them. This table has about 81,000 clones, approximately 85% appearing once. Time point of the sample: week 23, last vaccination. Each vaccine dose was 300 ug of mutant IDH1 20-mer peptide, with topical imiquimod. Tumors from donors were new WHO grade 3 or 4 IDH1-mutant astrocytomas with ATRX loss. V lost 7 bases and J lost 0; bases outside the gene matches: 0. CDR1 is MDHEN and CDR2 is SYDVKM in the germline V gene. The CDR3 is 14 residues long. Details on this clone: Its cognate antigen is unknown.

The chain is built from TRBV28 and TRBJ2-6; 7 bases match TRBD1. The input for sequencing was PBMCs, taken from a glioma patient whose treatment included an IDH1 peptide vaccine. This clonotype originated in a man aged 30-40 years with glioma. Some clones in this sample may be carry-over from other donors' samples. The CDR3 is CASNRGSGANVLTF. CDR3 DNA sequence: TGTGCCAGCAACAGGGGCTCTGGGGCCAACGTCCTGACTTTC. The whole variable domain, filled in from reference TRBV28 and TRBJ2-6, reads DVKVTQSSRYLVKRTGEKVFLECVQDMDHENMFWYRQDPGLGLRLIYFSYDVKMKEKGDIPEGYSVSREKKERFSLILESASTNQTSMYLCASNRGSGANVLTFGAGSRLTVL.